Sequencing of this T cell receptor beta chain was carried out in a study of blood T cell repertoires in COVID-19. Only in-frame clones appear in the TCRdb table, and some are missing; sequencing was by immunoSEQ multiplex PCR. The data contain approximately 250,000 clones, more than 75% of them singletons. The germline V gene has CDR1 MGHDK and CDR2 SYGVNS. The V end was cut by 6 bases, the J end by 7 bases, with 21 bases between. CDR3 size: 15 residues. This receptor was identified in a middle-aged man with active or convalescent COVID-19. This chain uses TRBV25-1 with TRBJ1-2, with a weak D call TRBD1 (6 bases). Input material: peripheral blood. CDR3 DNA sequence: TGTGCCAGCAGCGAGGGGGGAGGGCGGGGCGGTGGCTACACCTTC. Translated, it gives CASSEGGGRGGGYTF.